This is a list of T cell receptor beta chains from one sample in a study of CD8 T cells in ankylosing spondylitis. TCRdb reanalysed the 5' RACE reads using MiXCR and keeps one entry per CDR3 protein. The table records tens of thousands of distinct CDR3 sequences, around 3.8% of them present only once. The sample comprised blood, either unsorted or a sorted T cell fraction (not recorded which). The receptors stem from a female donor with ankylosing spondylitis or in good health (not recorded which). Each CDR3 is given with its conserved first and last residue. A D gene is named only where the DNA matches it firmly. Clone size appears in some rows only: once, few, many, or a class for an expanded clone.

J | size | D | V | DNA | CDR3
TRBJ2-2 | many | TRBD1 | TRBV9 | TGTGCCAGCAGCGTCTTATCCGGGACAGGGGGCACCGGGGAGCTGTTTTTT | CASSVLSGTGGTGELFF
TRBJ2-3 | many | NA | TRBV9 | TGTGCCAGCAGCGTATCCGGACTACACACAGATACGCAGTATTTT | CASSVSGLHTDTQYF
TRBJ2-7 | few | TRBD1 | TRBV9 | TGTGCCAGCAGCGGCGGTTCAGGGGGCTACGAGCAGTACTTC | CASSGGSGGYEQYF
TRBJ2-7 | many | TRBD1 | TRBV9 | TGTGCCAGCAGCCCCGGGGACAGCCACTACGAGCAGTACTTC | CASSPGDSHYEQYF
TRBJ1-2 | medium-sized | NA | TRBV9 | TGTGCCAGCAGGAGGGCAAGCTATGGCTACACCTTC | CASRRASYGYTF
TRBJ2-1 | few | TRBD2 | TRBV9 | TGTGCCAGCAGCGTAGTGGCCAGCGGGGGGGTGAGTGAGCAGTTCTTC | CASSVVASGGVSEQFF
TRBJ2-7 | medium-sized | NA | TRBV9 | TGTGCCAGCAGCGAGAGCCCAGGGGCTGACGAGCAGTACTTC | CASSESPGADEQYF
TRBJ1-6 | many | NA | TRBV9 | TGTGCCAGCAGCGACACAGGGATAGGTTCACCCCTCCACTTT | CASSDTGIGSPLHF
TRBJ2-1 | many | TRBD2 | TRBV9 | TGTGCCAGCAGCGTAGATCTGCGGGGGGGATCGGATGAGCAGTTCTTC | CASSVDLRGGSDEQFF
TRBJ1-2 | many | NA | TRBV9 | TGTGCCAGCAGCCCAACGGAAGGGAACTATGGCTACACCTTC | CASSPTEGNYGYTF
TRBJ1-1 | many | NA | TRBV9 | TGTGCCAGCAGCGTGGCAGGGGTAGGAAGAACTGAAGCTTTCTTT | CASSVAGVGRTEAFF
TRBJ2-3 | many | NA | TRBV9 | TGTGCCAGCAGCAACACAGATACGCAGTATTTT | CASSNTDTQYF
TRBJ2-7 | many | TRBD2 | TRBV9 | TGTGCCAGCAGCGAGGGGACTAGCGGGGGGGCCTACGAGCAGTACTTC | CASSEGTSGGAYEQYF
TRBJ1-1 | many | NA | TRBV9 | TGTGCCAGCAGCGGCCGGGATCTGAACACTGAAGCTTTCTTT | CASSGRDLNTEAFF
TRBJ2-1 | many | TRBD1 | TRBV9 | TGTGCCAGCAGCGTAGGAGGGGGCGATGAGCAGTTCTTC | CASSVGGGDEQFF
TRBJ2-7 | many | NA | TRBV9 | TGTGCCAGCAGCGTAGAGCACAGACCCTACGAGCAGTACTTC | CASSVEHRPYEQYF
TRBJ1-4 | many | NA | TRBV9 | TGTGCCAGCAGCGTAGCGGGGGATGAAAAACTGTTTTTT | CASSVAGDEKLFF
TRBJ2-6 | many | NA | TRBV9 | TGTGCCAGCAGCGTAGCTACCGGGACCTCCTTCTCAGGGGCCAACGTCCTGACTTTC | CASSVATGTSFSGANVLTF
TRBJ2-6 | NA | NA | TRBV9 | TGTGCCAGCAGCCCCCGAAGGGGCTCTGGGGCCAACGTCCTGACTTTC | CASSPRRGSGANVLTF
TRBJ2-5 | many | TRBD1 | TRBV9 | TGTGCCAGCAGCGTCGAAACAGGGGCCCTGAGTACCCAGTACTTC | CASSVETGALSTQYF
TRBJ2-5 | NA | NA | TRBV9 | TGTGCCAGCAGCGTCCGGTCCCGAGAGACCCAGTACTTC | CASSVRSRETQYF
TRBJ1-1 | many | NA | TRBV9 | TGTGCCAGCAGCGTGGACTCGAACACTGAAGCTTTCTTT | CASSVDSNTEAFF
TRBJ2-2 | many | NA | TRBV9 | TGTGCCAGCAGCGTGGGCAGAAAAACCGGGGAGCTGTTTTTT | CASSVGRKTGELFF
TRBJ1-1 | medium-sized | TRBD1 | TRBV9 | TGTGCCAGCAGCGTAGGAGGGACAGGGGGAGAGGCTTTCTTT | CASSVGGTGGEAFF
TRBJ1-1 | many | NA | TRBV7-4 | TGTGCCAGCAGCTTAAGGGAGGGAGTGCCGTACGGAGCTTTCTTT | CASSLREGVPYGAFF
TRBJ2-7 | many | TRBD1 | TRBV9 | TGTGCCAGCAGCGGAGGACAGGGGCTCTACGAGCAGTACTTC | CASSGGQGLYEQYF
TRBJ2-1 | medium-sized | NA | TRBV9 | TGTGCCAGCAGCGTAGAGGACAGTCGCTACAATGAGCAGTTCTTC | CASSVEDSRYNEQFF
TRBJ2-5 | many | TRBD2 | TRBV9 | TGTGCCAGCAGCGCCCGACCGACTAGCGGGGGCGGGGAGACCCAGTACTTC | CASSARPTSGGGETQYF
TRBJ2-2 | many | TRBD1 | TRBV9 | TGTGCCAGCAGCGGACTGACCGGGACAGCCGCCACCGGGGAGCTGTTTTTT | CASSGLTGTAATGELFF
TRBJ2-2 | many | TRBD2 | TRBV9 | TGTGCCAGCAGCCCACCGGGACTAGCAGGCGACACCGGGGAGCTGTTTTTT | CASSPPGLAGDTGELFF
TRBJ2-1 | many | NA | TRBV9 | TGTGCCAGCAGCCTGGGCCCAGGTATCTACAATGAGCAGTTCTTC | CASSLGPGIYNEQFF
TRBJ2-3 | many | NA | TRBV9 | TGTGCCAGCAGCGTACGCCCCACAGATACGCAGTATTTT | CASSVRPTDTQYF
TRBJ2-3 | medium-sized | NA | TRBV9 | TGTGCCAGCAGCGTTAGTCTTTACAGTGCAGATACGCAGTATTTT | CASSVSLYSADTQYF
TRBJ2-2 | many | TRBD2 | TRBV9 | TGTGCCAGCAGCGCAACGACTAGCGGGACCGGGGAGCTGTTTTTT | CASSATTSGTGELFF
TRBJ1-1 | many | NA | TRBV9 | TGTGCCAGCAGCGTAAAGGCAGGGTTCACTGAAGCTTTCTTT | CASSVKAGFTEAFF
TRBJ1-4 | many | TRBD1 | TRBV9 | TGTGCCAGCAGCCAAGACAGGGAGGGCCTTAATGAAAAACTGTTTTTT | CASSQDREGLNEKLFF
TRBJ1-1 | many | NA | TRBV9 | TGTGCCAGCAGCGTAGTGGGGGAAGGGGGAGAAGCTTTCTTT | CASSVVGEGGEAFF
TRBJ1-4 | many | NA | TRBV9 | TGTGCCAGCAGCGCCGAGATAACCGCAACTAATGAAAAACTGTTTTTT | CASSAEITATNEKLFF
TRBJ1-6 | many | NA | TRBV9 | TGTGCCAGCAGCGTAAGTGGGTCCTATAATTCACCCCTCCACTTT | CASSVSGSYNSPLHF
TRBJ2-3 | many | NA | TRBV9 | TGTGCCAGCAGCGACCTTACCTCTCCGGGGGGCACAGATACGCAGTATTTT | CASSDLTSPGGTDTQYF
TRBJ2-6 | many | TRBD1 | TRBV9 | TGTGCCAGCAGCGCAGGGGGCGCCGGGGCCAACGTCCTGACTTTC | CASSAGGAGANVLTF
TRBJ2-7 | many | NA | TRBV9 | TGTGCCAGCAGCTTGGGGGACATCAACTACGAGCAGTACTTC | CASSLGDINYEQYF
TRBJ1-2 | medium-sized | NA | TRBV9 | TGTGCCAGCAGCGTAGCCCAAGGGGTGGGCGGCTACACCTTC | CASSVAQGVGGYTF
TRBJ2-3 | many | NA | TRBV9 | TGTGCCAGCAGCCCACTCACCGAGATTTGGTCGGATACGCAGTATTTT | CASSPLTEIWSDTQYF
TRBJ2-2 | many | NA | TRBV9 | TGTGCCAGCAGCGCCGGGACTCCGAACACCGGGGAGCTGTTTTTT | CASSAGTPNTGELFF
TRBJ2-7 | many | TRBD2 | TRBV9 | TGTGCCAGCAGCGTATGGGGGACTAGTCGGTACGAGCAGTACTTC | CASSVWGTSRYEQYF
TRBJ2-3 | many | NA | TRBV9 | TGTGCCAGCAGCGTAGTAGGCGGAAAAGATACGCAGTATTTT | CASSVVGGKDTQYF
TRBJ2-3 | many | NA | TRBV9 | TGTGCCAGCAGCGTGGGGCTATCCACAGATACGCAGTATTTT | CASSVGLSTDTQYF
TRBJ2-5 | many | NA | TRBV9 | TGTGCCAGCAGCGTTGGACATGAAGAGACCCAGTACTTC | CASSVGHEETQYF
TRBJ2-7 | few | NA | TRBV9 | TGTGCCAGCAGCGTGAGGGACGGCAGGAGCTCCTACGAGCAGTACTTC | CASSVRDGRSSYEQYF